Shown below are 18 T cell receptor beta chains from a single sample sequenced in a study of cytotoxic CD8 clonotypes in ibrutinib-treated CLL (dated by TCRdb to the early 2020s). To prepare the library, the immunoSEQ multiplex PCR assay was applied. TCRdb took over this immuneACCESS table, retaining in-frame rearrangements with V and J assigned. Such tables are incomplete; in checked studies, under half of the missing clones stem from an unresolved V gene, and the remainder is unexplained. Within this sample are under 300,000 clones, with around 70% of them counted one time only. In total, the top ten clones hold roughly 15% of the sample. The sample's time point, from its label and the paper: less than 30 months on ibrutinib. The sample consisted of PBMCs, taken after 24 months of ibrutinib treatment. The source of these receptors is a human donor with chronic lymphocytic leukemia.

The sample holds a few counts of this clone. This chain connects TRBV11-3 to TRBJ2-3, with TRBD2 as a possible D gene (6 bases). Germline V CDR1 and CDR2: SGHNT, YENEEA. The CDR3 contains 11 residues. With 8 bases removed from V and 6 bases from J, the gap between germline ends came to 9 bases. CDR3 DNA sequence: TGTGCCAGCGCGGGGTCGGATACGCAGTATTTT. It yields the protein CASAGSDTQYF.

This chain joins TRBV7-9 and TRBJ2-1; unclear D gene. Germline CDR1 SEHNR, CDR2 FQNEAQ (reference sequence). Trimming removed 4 bases at V and 9 bases at J, with 7 bases between. CDR3 size: 11 residues. In DNA form, the CDR3 reads TGTGCCAGCAGCTCGCATGCTGAGCAGTTCTTC. It specifies CASSSHAEQFF.

The V gene is TRBV30, the J gene TRBJ2-3; 8 positions agree with TRBD2. Germline-derived CDR1 and CDR2 are GTSNPN and SVGIG (reference sequence). The CDR3 runs to 14 residues. V trimming: 2 bases; J trimming: 2 bases; junction bases outside the gene matches: 3. CDR3 sequence reads: CAWSRGRHTDTQYF. DNA for the CDR3: TGTGCCTGGAGTCGCGGGAGGCACACAGATACGCAGTATTTT. Filled out from reference TRBV30 and TRBJ2-3, the complete variable domain reads SQTIHQWPATLVQPVGSPLSLECTVEGTSNPNLYWYRQAAGRGLQLLFYSVGIGQISSEVPQNLSASRPQDRQFILSSKKLLLSDSGFYLCAWSRGRHTDTQYFGPGTRLTVL.

This clone was found a few times. The gene calls are TRBV2 and TRBJ1-3; 7 bases align to TRBD1. The CDR3 is made up of 15 amino acids. Germline CDR1 and CDR2: SNHLY and FYNNEI. With V trimmed by 6 bases and J by 2 bases, 7 bases remained unmatched. CDR3 DNA: TGTGCCAGCAGCGAGGGACAGAAAGCTGGAAACACCATATATTTT. Protein sequence: CASSEGQKAGNTIYF. The whole variable domain, remainder taken from reference TRBV2 and TRBJ1-3, is EPEVTQTPSHQVTQMGQEVILRCVPISNHLYFYWYRQILGQKVEFLVSFYNNEISEKSEIFDDQFSVERPDGSNFTLKIRSTKLEDSAMYFCASSEGQKAGNTIYFGEGSWLTVV.

This clone was counted a few times. The rearrangement links TRBV2 to TRBJ1-2; D is unclear. This CDR3 has 13 amino acids. Trimming left V 6 bases short and J 3 bases short, with 11 bases between. Germline lookup yields CDR1 SNHLY and CDR2 FYNNEI. The CDR3 region is CASSPRVDYGYTF. CDR3 sequence (DNA): TGTGCCAGCAGCCCGAGAGTTGACTATGGCTACACCTTC.

The gene calls are TRBV29-1 and TRBJ2-7, with TRBD1 identical over 8 bases. Trimming at V came to 7 bases and at J to 0 bases, leaving 2 bases not matched to a gene. Germline V gene data show CDR1 as SQVTM and CDR2 as ANQGSEA. The CDR3 covers 12 residues. The CDR3 spells CSGGQASYEQYF. In DNA form, the CDR3 reads TGCAGCGGGGGACAGGCCTCCTACGAGCAGTACTTC.

The chain recombines TRBV27 with TRBJ1-2, with unresolved D. Trimming left V 3 bases short and J 0 bases short, with 11 bases between. The CDR3 extends over 15 amino acids. Germline assignment: CDR1 MNHEY and CDR2 SMNVEV (reference sequence). CDR3 in DNA: TGTGCCAGCAGTTTTCGTAGCAAACCTAACTATGGCTACACCTTC. This sequence encodes CASSFRSKPNYGYTF.

The chain carries TRBV1 and TRBJ2-1; the DNA was not compared with TRBD2, the D call given in the table. TRBV1 is recorded as a pseudogene. This CDR3 comprises 15 residues. The CDR3 region has the DNA TGCACCAGCAGCCAATTTTGCGGGGCCTACAATGAGCAGTTCTTC. It encodes CTSSQFCGAYNEQFF.

The chain is built from TRBV15 and TRBJ2-7; D is unresolved. The V end lost 1 base, the J end lost 1 base, and 14 bases lay between the germline ends. Germline V gene data show CDR1 as LNHNV and CDR2 as YYDKDF (reference sequence). CDR3 length: 16 amino acids. This CDR3 reads CATSRVLRLTSYEQYF. The CDR3 DNA follows: TGTGCCACCAGCAGAGTTTTACGACTGACGTCCTACGAGCAGTACTTC.

This clone appeared a few times. The V call is TRBV15, the J call TRBJ2-2; TRBD2 might be the D (5 bases). The CDR3 totals 15 residues. The ends were cut back, 2 bases at V and 4 bases at J, with 11 bases in the middle. Germline CDR1 reads LNHNV; CDR2 reads YYDKDF (reference sequence). CDR3 residues: CATSRRESGTGELFF. The CDR3 nucleotides read TGTGCCACCAGCAGACGGGAATCGGGCACCGGGGAGCTGTTTTTT.

V is TRBV4-1 and J is TRBJ2-5; D call uncertain. V dropped 2 bases and J dropped 5 bases, with 12 bases sitting between them. The CDR3 is 14 amino acids. Germline loops: CDR1 MGHRA, CDR2 YSYEKL. CDR3 protein: CASSQFEGLETQYF. DNA of the CDR3: TGCGCCAGCAGCCAATTCGAAGGTCTCGAGACCCAGTACTTC.

This sequence joins TRBV4-3 and TRBJ2-5; perhaps TRBD2 as D (7 bases). This CDR3 spans 14 amino acids. The ends were cut back, 4 bases at V and 5 bases at J, with 14 bases in the middle. Germline values: CDR1 LGHNA, CDR2 YSLEER. The CDR3 DNA is TGCGCCAGCAGCCCCCGGACTAGGGGGGAGACCCAGTACTTC. The encoded protein is CASSPRTRGETQYF.

Only one count was recorded for this clone. The CDR3 sequence is CASSLTQGLAKNIQYF. CDR3 bases: TGTGCCAGCAGTTTAACTCAGGGGCTAGCCAAAAACATTCAGTACTTC. The genes are TRBV28 and TRBJ2-4, with D tentatively TRBD1 (6 bases). This CDR3 region has 16 residues. CDR1 is MDHEN and CDR2 is SYDVKM in the germline V gene. The V and J ends lost 2 bases and 0 bases respectively, with 11 bases between them.

The V and J genes are TRBV18 and TRBJ1-5; D is perhaps TRBD1 (6 bases). V lost 2 bases, J lost 3 bases, and 8 bases lay in between. CDR1 KGHSH and CDR2 LQKENI come from the germline V gene. The CDR3 length is 14 residues. The DNA of the CDR3 is TGTGCCAGCTCACCAGGGGACAACAATCAGCCCCAGCATTTT. This codes for CASSPGDNNQPQHF.

This clone has just one count. The V call is TRBV7-3, the J call TRBJ2-5, with D perhaps matching TRBD1 (6 bases). Trimming took 5 bases from V and 2 from J, leaving 9 bases between them. Per germline, CDR1 SGHTA and CDR2 FQGTGA. This CDR3 is 13 amino acids long. CDR3 DNA: TGTGCCAGCAGCCCCCAGGGGCAAGAGACCCAGTACTTC. This sequence encodes CASSPQGQETQYF. The complete variable domain, with remaining parts taken from reference TRBV7-3 and TRBJ2-5, reads GAGVSQTPSNKVTEKGKYVELRCDPISGHTALYWYRQSLGQGPEFLIYFQGTGAADDSGLPNDRFFAVRPEGSVSTLKIQRTERGDSAVYLCASSPQGQETQYFGPGTRLLVL.

The chain is built from TRBV6-1 and TRBJ1-3; D is ambiguous. V dropped 2 bases and J dropped 0 bases, with 11 bases sitting between them. The CDR3 consists of 16 residues. CDR1 and CDR2 from the germline V gene are MNHNS and SASEGT. The CDR3 sequence is CASSESVSHSGNTIYF. The CDR3 bases are TGTGCCAGCAGTGAAAGTGTCAGCCACTCTGGAAACACCATATATTTT.

V usage is TRBV4-1 and J usage is TRBJ2-1, with TRBD2 matching 9 bases. Looked up from germline, CDR1 is MGHRA and CDR2 is YSYEKL. This CDR3 is 17 amino acids long. The trim removed 2 bases at V and 2 bases at J, leaving 7 bases unmatched. The CDR3 sequence: CASSQPTSGHAYNEQFF. CDR3 in DNA: TGCGCCAGCAGCCAACCGACTAGCGGTCACGCCTACAATGAGCAGTTCTTC.

The rearrangement uses TRBV25-1 and TRBJ2-7; D not resolved. This CDR3 has 13 amino acids. Trimming took 5 bases from V and 1 from J, leaving 9 bases between them. CDR1 MGHDK and CDR2 SYGVNS come from the germline V gene. DNA of the CDR3: TGTGCCAGCAGTCCCCCTGGTTCCTACGAGCAGTACTTC. Its protein product is CASSPPGSYEQYF.